One and the same sample provided the 23 T cell receptor beta chains below, sequenced in a study of beta chain features in type 1 diabetes. Whole-study findings and limits: In every one of the four CD4+ subsets, TCRB CDR3s were moderately but significantly shorter in Type 1 diabetes patients.

No antigens are known for them. Investigators reverse transcribed all isolated RNA, so they sequenced expressed TCRB transcripts. TCRdb's copy holds only in-frame clones and misses some; the assay was immunoSEQ multiplex PCR. The repertoire holds about 240,000 clones, about 15% seen once, with 0.015% to 0.02% in the top ten. The sequencing sample was made of naive CD4+ T cells from blood. Source of these receptors: a man aged 30 to 45 with type 1 diabetes.

This clone occurred a few times. V usage is TRBV5-8 and J usage is TRBJ1-4; D not resolved. The CDR3 has 14 amino acids. Per the germline V gene, CDR1 is SGHTS and CDR2 is YDEGEE. V dropped 6 bases and J dropped 3 bases, with 12 bases sitting between them. The CDR3 protein is CASITRSPNEKLFF. The CDR3 DNA is TGTGCCAGCATCACTCGGTCGCCTAATGAAAAACTGTTTTTT. The full variable domain, completed using reference TRBV5-8 and TRBJ1-4, is EAGVTQSPTHLIKTRGQQATLRCSPISGHTSVYWYQQALGLGLQFLLWYDEGEERNRGNFPPRFSGRQFPNYSSELNVNALELEDSALYLCASITRSPNEKLFFGSGTQLSVL.

This clone was counted only a few times. The chain carries TRBV2 and TRBJ2-5; 7 nucleotides align to TRBD1. CDR3 length: 15 amino acids. The V segment lost 5 bases and the J segment 9 bases; nucleotides outside the gene matches: 15. From germline, CDR1 is SNHLY and CDR2 FYNNEI. The CDR3 spells CASSPQGTAPEAQYF. The CDR3 DNA is TGTGCCAGCAGTCCACAGGGGACAGCCCCCGAGGCCCAGTACTTC.

The chain has TRBV30 and TRBJ2-1, with 8 positions matching TRBD2. This CDR3 contains 15 residues. Germline loops: CDR1 GTSNPN, CDR2 SVGIG (reference sequence). Unmatched junction bases numbered 5, after V lost 1 base and J lost 3 bases. The CDR3 spells CAWSGGGTLYNEQFF. In DNA form, the CDR3 reads TGTGCCTGGAGTGGCGGGGGGACCCTCTACAATGAGCAGTTCTTC.

This clone has only a few counts. DNA of the CDR3: TGCGCCAGCAGCCAAGACCTCTCCGTGGGGGGGCGGCAAGAGACCCAGTACTTC. It encodes CASSQDLSVGGRQETQYF. The chain joins TRBV4-1 to TRBJ2-5; D perhaps matches TRBD2 (7 bases). This CDR3 comprises 18 residues. Trimming pared 0 bases from V and 2 bases from J, leaving 19 bases between. The germline V gene encodes CDR1 MGHRA and CDR2 YSYEKL.

This chain joins TRBV29-1 and TRBJ2-5; 8 bases are a match to TRBD1. This CDR3 is 12 amino acids long. Per the germline V gene, CDR1 is SQVTM and CDR2 is ANQGSEA. Trimming at V came to 6 bases and at J to 9 bases, leaving 9 bases not matched to a gene. DNA of the CDR3: TGCAGCGTGGGACAGGCGCCGGGGTCCCAGTACTTC. Protein: CSVGQAPGSQYF.

The rearrangement uses TRBV7-8 and TRBJ2-7; TRBD1 aligns across 7 bases. The CDR3 has 15 amino acids. Per germline, CDR1 SGHVS and CDR2 FQNEAQ. With V trimmed by 7 bases and J by 0 bases, 9 bases remained unmatched. CDR3 in amino acids: CASTSSRDSSYEQYF. As DNA, the CDR3 is TGTGCCAGCACCTCATCCCGGGACAGCTCCTACGAGCAGTACTTC.

This chain connects TRBV29-1 to TRBJ2-6; 7 nucleotides match TRBD2. The CDR3 totals 17 residues. The V gene end was trimmed by 5 bases and the J gene end by 0 bases; junction bases not matched to a gene: 10. CDR1 and CDR2 from the germline V gene are SQVTM and ANQGSEA. This CDR3 is CSVRSTSAPSGANVLTF. CDR3 DNA sequence: TGCAGCGTTAGGAGTACTAGCGCGCCCTCTGGGGCCAACGTCCTGACTTTC.

CDR3 nucleotide sequence: TGTGCCAGCAGCGTTAGGACTAGCGGGTCGTACCAAGAGACCCAGTACTTC. Translating it yields CASSVRTSGSYQETQYF. J is TRBJ2-5 and V is TRBV9; 11 bases fit TRBD2. Germline CDR1 is SGDLS and CDR2 is YYNGEE. With 2 bases clipped from V and 0 bases from J, the junction kept 6 bases outside the gene matches. The CDR3 spans 17 residues.

This clone was seen more than once but under ten times. The rearrangement uses TRBV23-1 and TRBJ2-1; no firm D call. TRBV23-1 is known as an ORF, though its function is uncertain. CDR3 size: 11 residues. V was trimmed by 7 bases and J by 13 bases, leaving 14 bases between them. The CDR3 region has the DNA TGCGCCAGCACCCGAGCTGACACCCAGTTCTTC. The encoded protein is CASTRADTQFF.

This clone was seen a handful of times. This sequence joins TRBV5-1 and TRBJ2-2; D is perhaps TRBD1 (5 bases). The V end was cut by 5 bases, the J end by 1 base, with 12 bases between. The CDR3 has 15 amino acids. Germline V lookup: CDR1 SGHRS, CDR2 YFSETQ. CDR3 in amino acids: CASRSRQGNTGELFF. The CDR3 DNA reads TGCGCCAGCAGGTCCCGGCAGGGGAACACCGGGGAGCTGTTTTTT.

The sample holds a few counts of this clone. The chain is built from TRBV5-4 and TRBJ2-2; tentatively, D is TRBD1 (5 bases). Germline values: CDR1 SGHNT, CDR2 YYREEE (reference sequence). This CDR3 comprises 14 residues. V was pared by 4 bases and J by 6 bases, with 13 bases between. CDR3 protein: CASSPPPGSGELFF. In DNA form, the CDR3 reads TGTGCCAGCAGCCCCCCGCCAGGGTCCGGGGAGCTGTTTTTT.

This clone has just a few counts. The chain uses TRBV11-3 and TRBJ2-7, with D possibly TRBD2 on 5 matching bases. Germline loops: CDR1 SGHNT, CDR2 YENEEA. The CDR3 runs to 16 residues. Trimming removed 0 bases at V and 2 bases at J, with 14 bases between. The DNA for the CDR3 is TGTGCCAGCAGCTTAGATGCGGGTCTCGGGCCCTACGAGCAGTACTTC. It codes for CASSLDAGLGPYEQYF.

The J gene is TRBJ1-2, the V gene TRBV6-1; no firm D call. V lost 4 bases to trimming and J lost 3 bases, with 6 bases between them. CDR1 and CDR2 from the germline V gene are MNHNS and SASEGT. The CDR3 spans 12 residues. For the CDR3, the DNA is TGTGCCAGCAGTGCGCAGGACTATGGCTACACCTTC. Its protein product is CASSAQDYGYTF.

The chain combines TRBV29-1 with TRBJ2-2; 10 positions agree with TRBD1. The junction had 4 bases not matched to a gene; V was cut back by 6 bases and J by 6 bases. The CDR3 runs to 13 residues. From germline, CDR1 is SQVTM and CDR2 ANQGSEA. In DNA form, the CDR3 reads TGCAGCGTCGGACAGGGGGAGGCCGGGGAGCTGTTTTTT. This gives the protein CSVGQGEAGELFF.

The rearrangement links TRBV2 to TRBJ1-6; D perhaps matches TRBD1 (5 bases). The ends were cut back, 4 bases at V and 6 bases at J, with 13 bases in the middle. The germline gives CDR1 SNHLY, CDR2 FYNNEI. The CDR3 covers 15 residues. As DNA, the CDR3 is TGTGCCAGCAGTGGGGGACTCGGTTCTAATTCACCCCTCCACTTT. It is translated as CASSGGLGSNSPLHF.

This clone has more than one count but fewer than ten. J is TRBJ2-3 and V is TRBV5-1; 11 nucleotides line up with TRBD1. The length of the CDR3 is 16 residues. Losses at the gene ends were 4 bases for V and 0 bases for J; bases not matched to a gene: 4. In germline, CDR1 is SGHRS, CDR2 YFSETQ. CDR3 region: CASSGGTGGSTDTQYF. CDR3 nucleotide sequence: TGCGCCAGCAGCGGCGGGACAGGGGGTAGCACAGATACGCAGTATTTT.

V gene TRBV5-6 combines with J gene TRBJ2-7, with TRBD1 matching over 9 bases. V gave up 6 bases and J gave up 5 bases; unmatched junction bases: 12. The CDR3 consists of 15 residues. The germline V gene has CDR1 SGHDT and CDR2 YYEEEE. DNA of the CDR3: TGTGCCAGCATCATAACCGGGACAGGGTTCGACGAGCAGTACTTC. Translating gives CASIITGTGFDEQYF.

The chain is built from TRBV18 and TRBJ1-4, with 7 bases that match TRBD1. This CDR3 comprises 15 residues. Germline V CDR1 and CDR2: KGHSH, LQKENI. Unmatched junction bases numbered 5, after V lost 3 bases and J lost 4 bases. As DNA, the CDR3 is TGTGCCAGCTCACCGGCAAGGGACAGTAATGAAAAACTGTTTTTT. This encodes CASSPARDSNEKLFF. Variable domain in full (rest from reference TRBV18 and TRBJ1-4): NAGVMQNPRHLVRRRGQEARLRCSPMKGHSHVYWYRQLPEEGLKFMVYLQKENIIDESGMPKERFSAEFPKEGPSILRIQQVVRGDSAAYFCASSPARDSNEKLFFGSGTQLSVL.

The V call is TRBV5-1, the J call TRBJ2-3, with 7 positions matching TRBD2. V trimming: 4 bases; J trimming: 6 bases; junction bases outside the gene matches: 14. The CDR3 sequence is 16 residues long. Germline CDR1 is SGHRS and CDR2 is YFSETQ. Here the CDR3 DNA reads TGCGCCAGCAGCCTCTCGGGGGAGGGACGCTCGGATACGCAGTATTTT. It is translated as CASSLSGEGRSDTQYF.

V usage is TRBV6-1 and J usage is TRBJ1-2; no clear D. V lost 2 bases and J lost 2, with 9 bases in between. The V gene's germline CDR1 is MNHNS and CDR2 SASEGT. CDR3 length: 14 amino acids. The CDR3 bases are TGTGCCAGCAGTGAATCTGGCAGAAACTATGGCTACACCTTC. It yields the protein CASSESGRNYGYTF.

The chain combines TRBV5-1 with TRBJ2-7; 9 nucleotides match TRBD1. Trimming at V came to 7 bases and at J to 2 bases, leaving 4 bases not matched to a gene. The germline V gene has CDR1 SGHRS and CDR2 YFSETQ. CDR3 length equals 13 residues. The CDR3 loop is CASQRQGAYEQYF. The DNA for the CDR3 is TGCGCCAGCCAACGACAGGGGGCCTACGAGCAGTACTTC. The complete variable domain, with remaining parts taken from reference TRBV5-1 and TRBJ2-7, reads KAGVTQTPRYLIKTRGQQVTLSCSPISGHRSVSWYQQTPGQGLQFLFEYFSETQRNKGNFPGRFSGRQFSNSRSEMNVSTLELGDSALYLCASQRQGAYEQYFGPGTRLTVT.

V usage is TRBV19 and J usage is TRBJ1-2, with 10 bases lining up with TRBD1. Germline V lookup: CDR1 LNHDA, CDR2 SQIVND (reference sequence). The J segment lost 6 bases and the V segment lost 4 bases, leaving 5 bases of the junction unmatched. The CDR3 runs to 14 residues. In DNA form, the CDR3 reads TGTGCCAGTAGTACGGGACAGGGGATCGATGGCTACACCTTC. Amino acids: CASSTGQGIDGYTF.

This clone was seen a few times. The rearrangement links TRBV14 to TRBJ1-2; maybe TRBD1 (5 bases). V was cut by 4 bases and J by 4 bases, with 22 bases left in between. There are 17 residues in the CDR3. The germline V gene has CDR1 SGHDN and CDR2 FVKESK. The CDR3 region is CASSRSGRLTEGYGYTF. CDR3 nucleotide sequence: TGTGCCAGCAGCCGGTCGGGACGCCTGACGGAGGGCTATGGCTACACCTTC.